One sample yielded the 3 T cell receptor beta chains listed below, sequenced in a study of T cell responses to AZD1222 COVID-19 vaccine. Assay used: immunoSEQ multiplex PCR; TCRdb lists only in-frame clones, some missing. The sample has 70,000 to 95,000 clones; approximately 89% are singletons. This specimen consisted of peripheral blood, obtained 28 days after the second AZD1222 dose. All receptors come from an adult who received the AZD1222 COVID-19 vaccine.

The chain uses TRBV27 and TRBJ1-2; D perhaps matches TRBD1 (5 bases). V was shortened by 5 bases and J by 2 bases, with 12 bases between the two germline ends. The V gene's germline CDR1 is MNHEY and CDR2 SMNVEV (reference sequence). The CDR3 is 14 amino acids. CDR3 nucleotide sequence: TGTGCCAGCAGTGCGGGACTGGGGAACTATGGCTACACCTTC. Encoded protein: CASSAGLGNYGYTF.

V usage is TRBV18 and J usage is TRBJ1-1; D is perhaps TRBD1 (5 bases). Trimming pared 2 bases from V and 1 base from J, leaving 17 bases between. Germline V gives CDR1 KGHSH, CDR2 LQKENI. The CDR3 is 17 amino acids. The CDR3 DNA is TGTGCCAGCTCACCATCCCGGACCTTTACAGGGAACACTGAAGCTTTCTTT. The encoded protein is CASSPSRTFTGNTEAFF. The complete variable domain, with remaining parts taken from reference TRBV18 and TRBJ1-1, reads NAGVMQNPRHLVRRRGQEARLRCSPMKGHSHVYWYRQLPEEGLKFMVYLQKENIIDESGMPKERFSAEFPKEGPSILRIQQVVRGDSAAYFCASSPSRTFTGNTEAFFGQGTRLTVV.

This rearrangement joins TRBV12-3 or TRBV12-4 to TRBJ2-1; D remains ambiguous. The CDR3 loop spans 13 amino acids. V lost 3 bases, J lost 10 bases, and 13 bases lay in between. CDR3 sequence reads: CASSLGHLAEQFF. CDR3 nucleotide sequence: TGTGCCAGCAGTTTGGGTCATTTGGCCGAGCAGTTCTTC.